This is a list of T cell receptor beta chains from one sample in a study of response to subunit inactivated influenza vaccine. TCRdb itself ran the RT-PCR reads through MiXCR, one entry per CDR3 protein. The sample lists roughly 500,000 distinct CDR3 sequences; about 17% were seen once. The sequencing used CD4+ T cells sorted from PBMCs, collected roughly 24 months after vaccination. The source is a man aged 50 to 69 who received an inactivated influenza vaccine. Each CDR3 is given with its conserved first and last residue. Each record gives: clone size, V gene, CDR3 length, J gene, D gene, CDR3 DNA, CDR3 protein. A D gene is named only where the DNA matches it firmly. Clone size is shown for a subset of rows, as once, few, many or a class of expanded clone.

>few|TRBV5-6|16|TRBJ2-1|.
TGTGCCAGCAGCTTGGATTGGGCAGGGACTTACAATGAGCAGTTCTTC
CASSLDWAGTYNEQFF
>.|TRBV19|12|TRBJ1-5|.
TGTGCCAGTAGTACGTCCATCCAGCCCCAGCATTTT
CASSTSIQPQHF
>.|TRBV4-3|16|TRBJ2-7|.
TGCGCCAGCAGCCAAGTGTTGAGTGGCACACCTTACGAGCAGTACTTC
CASSQVLSGTPYEQYF
>many|TRBV10-3|13|TRBJ1-5|.
TGTGCCATCGGGCGGGAAGTTGGACAGCCCCAGCATTTT
CAIGREVGQPQHF
>few|TRBV3-1|15|TRBJ1-2|.
TGTGCCAGCAGCACGCCAAATGGCCCGCTAGGGGGCTACACCTTC
CASSTPNGPLGGYTF
>.|TRBV12-3/TRBV12-4|15|TRBJ1-3|.
TGTGCCAGCAGTTTAAGACACGACTCTGGAAACACCATATATTTT
CASSLRHDSGNTIYF
>few|TRBV12-3/TRBV12-4|14|TRBJ1-2|.
TGTGCCAGCAGTTCAGGGTACACGAACTATGGCTACACCTTC
CASSSGYTNYGYTF
>many|TRBV15|17|TRBJ2-1|TRBD2
TGTGCCACCAGCAGAGTGGGACTAGCGGGTGTTACTAATGAGCAGTTCTTC
CATSRVGLAGVTNEQFF
>few|TRBV7-2|13|TRBJ1-4|.
TGTGCCAGCAGCTATGGTGGCGCTGAAAAACTGTTTTTT
CASSYGGAEKLFF
>.|TRBV20-1|15|TRBJ2-1|.
TGCAGTGCCCCGGGCGGGACAGAGTACTACAATGAGCAGTTCTTC
CSAPGGTEYYNEQFF
>few|TRBV24-1|16|TRBJ2-3|.
TGTGCCACCCTCCTGGTCGCGGGGAGTAACACAGATACGCAGTATTTT
CATLLVAGSNTDTQYF
>.|TRBV5-1|13|TRBJ2-3|.
TGCTCCAGCAGCTTGATGACGGCAGATACGCAGTATTTT
CSSSLMTADTQYF
>.|TRBV12-3/TRBV12-4|15|TRBJ1-4|.
TGTGCCAGCAGCATGAGCGGGGGCGGCGCTGAAAAACTGTTTTTT
CASSMSGGGAEKLFF
>.|TRBV11-3|16|TRBJ2-1|.
TGTGCCAGCAGCCAACAAGGACAGAGGTCCTACAATGAGCAGTTCTTC
CASSQQGQRSYNEQFF